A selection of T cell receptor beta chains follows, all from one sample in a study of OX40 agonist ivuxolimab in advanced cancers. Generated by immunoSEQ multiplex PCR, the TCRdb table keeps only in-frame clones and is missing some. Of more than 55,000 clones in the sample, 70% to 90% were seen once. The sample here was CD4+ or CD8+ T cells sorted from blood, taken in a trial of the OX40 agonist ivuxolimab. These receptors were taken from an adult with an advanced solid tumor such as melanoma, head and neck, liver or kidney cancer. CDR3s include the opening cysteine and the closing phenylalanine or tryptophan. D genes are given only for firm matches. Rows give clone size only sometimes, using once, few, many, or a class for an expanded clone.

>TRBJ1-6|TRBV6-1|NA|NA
TGTGCCAGCGCCCCGGGATTTAGGGTAAATTCACCCCTCCACTTT
CASAPGFRVNSPLHF
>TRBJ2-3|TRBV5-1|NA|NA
TGCGCCAGCAGCTCGGGACTCGGAGATACGCAGTATTTT
CASSSGLGDTQYF
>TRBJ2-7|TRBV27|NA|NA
TGTGCCAGCAGTTTAGACGTCTCGAGGGACTCCTACGAGCAGTACTTC
CASSLDVSRDSYEQYF
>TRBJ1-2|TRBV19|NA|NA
TGTGCCAGTAGTGGAGGGTTCTATGGCTACACCTTC
CASSGGFYGYTF
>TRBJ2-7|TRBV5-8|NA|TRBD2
TGTGCCAGCAGCTTGGCGGCGGGAGGGGGCGAGCAGTACTTC
CASSLAAGGGEQYF
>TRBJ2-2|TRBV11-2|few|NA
TGTGCCAGCAGCTTAGTTAGTTGGCGGAGGCGGGGCACCGGGGAGCTGTTTTTT
CASSLVSWRRRGTGELFF
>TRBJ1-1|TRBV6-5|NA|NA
TGTGCCAGCAGTTACGAACAAAGAATAGAAGCTTTCTTT
CASSYEQRIEAFF
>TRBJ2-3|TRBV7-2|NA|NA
TGTGCCAGCAGCTTCGAGTTCACAGATACGCAGTATTTT
CASSFEFTDTQYF
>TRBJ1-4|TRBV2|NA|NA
TGTGCCAGCAGCCCCTCGCTCAGGGGAGGTGAAAAACTGTTTTTT
CASSPSLRGGEKLFF
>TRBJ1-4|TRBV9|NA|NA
TGTGCCAGCAGCCGGGACATCGGTAATGAAAAACTGTTTTTT
CASSRDIGNEKLFF
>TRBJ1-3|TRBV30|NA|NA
TGTGCCTGGAGTGAGGGGAAAGTTGGAAACACCATATATTTT
CAWSEGKVGNTIYF
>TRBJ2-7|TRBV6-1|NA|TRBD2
TGTGCCAGTCTAGCGGGCCGGGAGCAGTACTTC
CASLAGREQYF
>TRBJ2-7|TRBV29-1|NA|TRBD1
TGCAGCGCCTGGGACAGCCTCTACGAGCAGTACTTC
CSAWDSLYEQYF